The 20 T cell receptor beta chains presented below share a single source sample, sequenced in a study of blood T cell repertoires in COVID-19. Assay used: immunoSEQ multiplex PCR; TCRdb lists only in-frame clones, some missing. The table lists 200,000 to 250,000 clones, about nine tenths of them singletons, with roughly 11% in the top ten. Sequencing used peripheral blood. These receptors all come from a man aged 50 or older with COVID-19, enrolled during active disease.

V and J are TRBV7-9 and TRBJ1-2; 12 bases are shared with TRBD1. The length of the CDR3 is 14 residues. The trim removed 0 bases at V and 8 bases at J, leaving 1 base unmatched. Germline V CDR1 and CDR2: SEHNR, FQNEAQ (reference sequence). This CDR3 is CASSLAGTGGGYTF. CDR3 DNA: TGTGCCAGCAGCTTAGCGGGGACAGGGGGCGGCTACACCTTC.

The gene calls are TRBV2 and TRBJ2-7, with D maybe TRBD2 (6 bases). The ends were cut back, 6 bases at V and 7 bases at J, with 19 bases in the middle. In germline, CDR1 is SNHLY, CDR2 FYNNEI. This CDR3 has 14 amino acids. The CDR3 DNA follows: TGTGCCAGCAGCCCGGGACTTTTCCGATGGGAGCAGTACTTC. Its translation is CASSPGLFRWEQYF.

The rearrangement uses TRBV30 and TRBJ2-3; D gene unclear. This CDR3 region has 12 residues. The germline gives CDR1 GTSNPN, CDR2 SVGIG (reference sequence). V lost 2 bases and J 6 bases, leaving 9 bases between the germline ends. CDR3 amino acids: CAWSPSRDTQYF. CDR3 DNA sequence: TGTGCCTGGAGTCCCTCTAGGGATACGCAGTATTTT.

The V and J genes are TRBV2 and TRBJ2-1, with TRBD2 as a possible D gene (5 bases). V lost 6 bases, J lost 7 bases, and 10 bases lay in between. Germline CDR1 SNHLY, CDR2 FYNNEI. There are 12 residues in the CDR3. Here the CDR3 DNA reads TGTGCCAGCAGCGTACTAGGTAATGAGCAGTTCTTC. Its protein is CASSVLGNEQFF.

The chain has TRBV19 and TRBJ2-1; 9 bases match TRBD2. Germline CDR1 and CDR2: LNHDA and SQIVND (reference sequence). The CDR3 is made up of 18 amino acids. Trimming removed 0 bases from V and 7 bases from J; junction bases left unmatched: 13. CDR3 region: CASSIDLKRLAASNEQFF. CDR3 nucleotides: TGTGCCAGTAGTATAGACCTGAAGAGACTAGCGGCCTCTAATGAGCAGTTCTTC.

This clone was observed a handful of times. At one end the junction does not follow the germline gene, possibly because of a read error. This chain links TRBV7-7 with TRBJ2-7; TRBD2 matches 7 bases. This CDR3 has 15 residues. CDR1 is SSHAT, CDR2 FNYEAQ, per germline (reference sequence). This CDR3 reads CASSPPWGRAYEQYF. The DNA for the CDR3 is TGTGCTAGCAGCCCGCCGTGGGGGAGGGCTTACGAGCAGTACTTC.

The chain has TRBV30 and TRBJ2-1; 8 positions agree with TRBD1. Germline-derived CDR1 and CDR2 are GTSNPN and SVGIG (reference sequence). This CDR3 has 15 amino acids. V dropped 2 bases and J dropped 0; count of bases not matched to a gene: 3. The CDR3, as DNA: TGTGCCTGGAGTTTTGGACAGGGCTCCTACAATGAGCAGTTCTTC. Amino acids: CAWSFGQGSYNEQFF.

V is TRBV7-6 and J is TRBJ1-5; no firm D call. CDR3 length equals 15 residues. CDR1 is SGHVS and CDR2 is FNYEAQ in the germline V gene. The V end was cut by 1 base, the J end by 3 bases, with 10 bases between. The CDR3 region has the DNA TGTGCCAGCAGCTTAGTTGGAGGGCCCAATCAGCCCCAGCATTTT. This encodes CASSLVGGPNQPQHF.

The chain recombines TRBV4-3 with TRBJ1-2, with 7 bases identical to TRBD1. Germline lookup yields CDR1 LGHNA and CDR2 YSLEER. The CDR3 runs 19 residues. The V gene end was trimmed by 0 bases and the J gene end by 2 bases; junction bases not matched to a gene: 15. The CDR3 DNA reads TGCGCCAGCAGCCAAGATGTTGGGACAGTAAAGGATTGGAACTATGGCTACACCTTC. Its protein is CASSQDVGTVKDWNYGYTF.

The V and J genes are TRBV10-3 and TRBJ2-7, with 7 nucleotides matching TRBD1. CDR1 is ENHRY, CDR2 SYGVKD, per germline. V dropped 10 bases and J dropped 9; count of bases not matched to a gene: 21. The CDR3 spans 15 residues. The CDR3 sequence: CATSLEQGPHVWQYF. The CDR3 nucleotides are TGTGCCACCTCTCTTGAACAGGGGCCGCATGTTTGGCAGTACTTC.

Only a few counts were recorded for this clone. CDR3 protein: CASSYLPTGNSPLHF. The CDR3 nucleotides are TGTGCCAGCAGTTACCTCCCGACAGGCAATTCACCCCTCCACTTT. V gene TRBV6-5 combines with J gene TRBJ1-6, with D maybe TRBD1 (6 bases). Germline values: CDR1 MNHEY, CDR2 SVGAGI. This CDR3 is 15 amino acids long. With 2 bases removed from V and 7 bases from J, the gap between germline ends came to 12 bases.

The chain is built from TRBV6-5 and TRBJ1-5; 10 positions agree with TRBD1. Germline lookup yields CDR1 MNHEY and CDR2 SVGAGI. The CDR3 contains 13 residues. Germline trimming cut 8 bases from V and 7 bases from J; bases unmatched to any gene: 5. The CDR3 DNA is TGTGCCAGCTCGACAGGGGGCGACCAGCCCCAGCATTTT. Its protein product is CASSTGGDQPQHF.

J is TRBJ2-7 and V is TRBV19; 7 nucleotides line up with TRBD2. The CDR3 runs to 15 residues. Germline CDR1 and CDR2: LNHDA and SQIVND (reference sequence). The junction had 8 bases not matched to a gene; V was cut back by 4 bases and J by 2 bases. CDR3 loop: CASSKSAGATYEQYF. In nucleotides, the CDR3 is TGTGCCAGTAGTAAGTCGGCGGGAGCCACCTACGAGCAGTACTTC.

This clone occurred a few times. The chain recombines TRBV18 with TRBJ1-6; 7 positions match TRBD1. V shed 0 bases, J shed 7 bases, and the junction held 6 bases outside the gene matches. In germline, CDR1 is KGHSH, CDR2 LQKENI. The CDR3 totals 16 residues. CDR3 coding DNA: TGTGCCAGCTCACCACCGGGACAGAGAAAAAATTCACCCCTCCACTTT. Encoded protein: CASSPPGQRKNSPLHF.

The chain is built from TRBV27 and TRBJ1-6; 8 bases fit TRBD1. The junction had 6 bases not matched to a gene; V was cut back by 7 bases and J by 7 bases. The length of the CDR3 is 14 residues. Germline V gives CDR1 MNHEY, CDR2 SMNVEV (reference sequence). CDR3 sequence: CASKRTGINSPLHF. CDR3 nucleotide sequence: TGTGCCAGCAAACGGACAGGGATCAATTCACCCCTCCACTTT.

The chain links TRBV7-9 to TRBJ1-5; D is perhaps TRBD1 (5 bases). The CDR3 contains 14 residues. Germline V gene sequence: CDR1 SEHNR, CDR2 FQNEAQ (reference sequence). V was clipped by 1 base and J by 5 bases, with 9 bases between them. This CDR3 is CASSLGSGYQPQHF. CDR3 sequence (DNA): TGTGCCAGCAGCTTAGGGTCAGGGTATCAGCCCCAGCATTTT.

The J gene is TRBJ1-2, the V gene TRBV14, with TRBD1 as a possible D gene (5 bases). Trimming took off 0 bases at V and 4 bases at J, with 9 bases between the two ends. There are 14 residues in the CDR3. Germline CDR1 and CDR2: SGHDN and FVKESK. The CDR3 DNA is TGTGCCAGCAGCCAAGATTTGACAGCCTATGGCTACACCTTC. Translated: CASSQDLTAYGYTF.

The V gene is TRBV30, the J gene TRBJ1-5; 7 bases match TRBD1. J was trimmed by 7 bases and V by 3 bases; bases with no gene match: 12. The CDR3 loop spans 15 amino acids. In germline, CDR1 is GTSNPN, CDR2 SVGIG (reference sequence). In DNA form, the CDR3 reads TGTGCCTGGAGCGGGAGAAGACAGGGAAGCCAGCCCCAGCATTTT. Amino acids: CAWSGRRQGSQPQHF. Full variable domain (missing parts from reference TRBV30 and TRBJ1-5): SQTIHQWPATLVQPVGSPLSLECTVEGTSNPNLYWYRQAAGRGLQLLFYSVGIGQISSEVPQNLSASRPQDRQFILSSKKLLLSDSGFYLCAWSGRRQGSQPQHFGDGTRLSIL.

The chain links TRBV5-6 to TRBJ2-1, with a tentative D call TRBD2 (5 bases). Trimming took 3 bases from V and 12 from J, leaving 13 bases between them. The CDR3 runs 12 residues. Germline CDR1 and CDR2: SGHDT and YYEEEE. The CDR3 DNA reads as TGTGCCAGCAGCTATTCGCTTGGGAGGCAGTTCTTC. Encoded protein: CASSYSLGRQFF. The whole variable domain, filled in from reference TRBV5-6 and TRBJ2-1, reads DAGVTQSPTHLIKTRGQQVTLRCSPKSGHDTVSWYQQALGQGPQFIFQYYEEEERQRGNFPDRFSGHQFPNYSSELNVNALLLGDSALYLCASSYSLGRQFFGPGTRLTVL.

The chain recombines TRBV28 with TRBJ2-5; 9 nucleotides align to TRBD1. V dropped 5 bases and J dropped 4; count of bases not matched to a gene: 11. Germline values: CDR1 MDHEN, CDR2 SYDVKM. CDR3 length equals 16 residues. The CDR3 reads CASSLTPGQGVETQYF. CDR3 DNA sequence: TGTGCCAGCAGTCTGACACCGGGACAGGGAGTAGAGACCCAGTACTTC.